The 11 T cell receptor beta chains below all came from one sample that was sequenced in a study of blood T cell repertoires in COVID-19. Some clones are missing from TCRdb's copy, which holds only in-frame ones; the method was immunoSEQ multiplex PCR. Altogether just over 30,000 clones are present, around 90% being singletons, with the ten largest covering 0.55%. The sequenced sample was peripheral blood. The receptors were gathered from a woman in her thirties or forties with active or convalescent COVID-19.

The chain recombines TRBV14 with TRBJ2-7, with 8 bases identical to TRBD1. CDR3 size: 14 residues. J gave up 2 bases and V 4 bases, and 4 bases lay outside the gene matches. Germline-derived CDR1 and CDR2 are SGHDN and FVKESK. The CDR3 region is CASSRKQGAYEQYF. The CDR3 bases are TGTGCCAGCAGCCGCAAACAGGGGGCCTACGAGCAGTACTTC.

The rearrangement joins TRBV6-5 to TRBJ2-7, with 8 bases matching TRBD1. The CDR3 is 14 amino acids. Germline V gene sequence: CDR1 MNHEY, CDR2 SVGAGI. V was clipped by 6 bases and J by 2 bases; unmatched bases: 6. CDR3 coding DNA: TGTGCCAGCAGGAAGCTGACAGGGGCCTACGAGCAGTACTTC. Encoded protein: CASRKLTGAYEQYF.

This chain uses TRBV7-3 with TRBJ2-2; no clear D gene. The V end lost 2 bases, the J end lost 1 base, and 5 bases lay between the germline ends. Germline lookup yields CDR1 SGHTA and CDR2 FQGTGA. The CDR3 has 14 amino acids. The CDR3 nucleotides are TGTGCCAGCAGCTTACAGGTGAACACCGGGGAGCTGTTTTTT. This encodes CASSLQVNTGELFF.

This rearrangement joins TRBV11-2 to TRBJ1-4, with unresolved D. CDR1 and CDR2 (germline): SGHAT, FQNNGV. This CDR3 has 12 residues. With 1 base removed from V and 5 bases from J, the gap between germline ends came to 2 bases. CDR3 sequence: CASSLVNEKLFF. As DNA, the CDR3 is TGTGCCAGCAGCTTAGTAAATGAAAAACTGTTTTTT.

J is TRBJ1-1 and V is TRBV27, with D tentatively TRBD1 (5 bases). The CDR3 is made up of 15 amino acids. Germline V gene lookup returns CDR1 MNHEY and CDR2 SMNVEV (reference sequence). Between the trimmed V and J ends, which lost 5 bases and 4 bases, there was a span of 17 bases. The chain's CDR3 is CASSLSQEGITEAFF. The CDR3 DNA reads TGTGCCAGCAGTCTCTCACAGGAAGGCATCACTGAAGCTTTCTTT.

DNA for the CDR3: TGCGCCAGCAGCTTGGTTTCGGACAGAGCCGAATACGAGCAGTACTTC. It is translated as CASSLVSDRAEYEQYF. The chain combines TRBV5-1 with TRBJ2-7, with D maybe TRBD1 (6 bases). The V gene's germline CDR1 is SGHRS and CDR2 YFSETQ. This CDR3 has 16 residues. The V end was cut by 0 bases, the J end by 4 bases, with 17 bases between. The full variable domain, rest sourced from reference TRBV5-1 and TRBJ2-7, is KAGVTQTPRYLIKTRGQQVTLSCSPISGHRSVSWYQQTPGQGLQFLFEYFSETQRNKGNFPGRFSGRQFSNSRSEMNVSTLELGDSALYLCASSLVSDRAEYEQYFGPGTRLTVT.

The chain combines TRBV24-1 with TRBJ1-5; TRBD1 aligns across 7 bases. Germline CDR1 reads KGHDR; CDR2 reads SFDVKD. The J segment lost 4 bases and the V segment lost 5 bases, leaving 1 base of the junction unmatched. The CDR3 length is 13 residues. The CDR3 protein is CATSAQGNQPQHF. As DNA, the CDR3 is TGTGCCACCAGTGCACAGGGGAATCAGCCCCAGCATTTT.

The chain is built from TRBV10-3 and TRBJ2-3, with TRBD2 matching 11 bases. The CDR3 is 15 amino acids. V gave up 6 bases and J gave up 6 bases; unmatched junction bases: 8. Looked up from germline, CDR1 is ENHRY and CDR2 is SYGVKD. DNA for the CDR3: TGTGCCATCAGGATTAGCGGGGGGGCCTGGGATACGCAGTATTTT. Its protein product is CAIRISGGAWDTQYF.

The chain is built from TRBV12-5 and TRBJ2-2; D ambiguous. V lost 2 bases and J 9 bases, leaving 7 bases between the germline ends. The length of the CDR3 is 12 residues. The germline gives CDR1 LGHNT, CDR2 FRNRAP. The CDR3 here is CASGLTPRELFF. The CDR3 DNA follows: TGTGCTAGTGGTTTGACACCGAGGGAGCTGTTTTTT.

CDR3 residues: CASSPGTSGSGYSDTQYF. The DNA of the CDR3 is TGTGCCAGCAGCCCTGGGACTAGCGGGAGCGGGTACTCAGATACGCAGTATTTT. The J gene is TRBJ2-3, the V gene TRBV3-1 (or the pseudogene TRBV3-2); 14 nucleotides align to TRBD2. The CDR3 runs 18 residues. The germline V gene has CDR1 LGHDT and CDR2 YNNKEL (reference sequence). The trim removed 4 bases at V and 4 bases at J, leaving 10 bases unmatched.

This clone has a handful of counts. This chain links TRBV7-9 with TRBJ2-7; tentatively, D is TRBD2 (6 bases). Germline V gives CDR1 SEHNR, CDR2 FQNEAQ (reference sequence). The CDR3 consists of 16 residues. V was pared by 5 bases and J by 2 bases, with 19 bases between. The CDR3 sequence: CASSRTINGRTYEQYF. In DNA form, the CDR3 reads TGTGCCAGCAGCCGGACTATTAACGGGCGCACCTACGAGCAGTACTTC.